The 29 T cell receptor beta chains presented below share a single source sample, sequenced in a study of cytomegalovirus exposure and HLA in healthy donors. The PCR ran on 60 Vbeta and 13 Jbeta primers. Clones were sequenced by immunoSEQ multiplex PCR, and TCRdb holds only the in-frame ones, with some missing. Of about 120,000 clones listed, 60% to 80% are singletons. Sequencing was performed on PBMCs. These receptors all stem from a woman aged 50 to 65 in good health and CMV-seronegative.

The chain links TRBV27 to TRBJ2-1, with 11 bases aligning to TRBD2. The CDR3 has 18 amino acids. Germline CDR1 is MNHEY and CDR2 is SMNVEV (reference sequence). Losses at the gene ends were 5 bases for V and 9 bases for J; bases not matched to a gene: 18. CDR3 in DNA: TGTGCCAGCAGTCCTATAGCGGGAGGGGGTCTTAGTCTAGGTGAGCAGTTCTTC. It is translated as CASSPIAGGGLSLGEQFF.

The chain couples TRBV11-1 to TRBJ2-7; D not certain. There are 13 residues in the CDR3. The germline CDR1 and CDR2 sequences are SGHAT and FQDESV (reference sequence). The V and J ends lost 5 bases and 2 bases respectively, with 10 bases between them. CDR3: CASSKLFPYEQYF. The CDR3 DNA sequence: TGTGCCAGCAGCAAACTCTTCCCCTACGAGCAGTACTTC. Variable domain in full (rest from reference TRBV11-1 and TRBJ2-7): EAEVAQSPRYKITEKSQAVAFWCDPISGHATLYWYRQILGQGPELLVQFQDESVVDDSQLPKDRFSAERLKGVDSTLKIQPAELGDSAMYLCASSKLFPYEQYFGPGTRLTVT.

The rearrangement uses TRBV28 and TRBJ2-4; 11 nucleotides align to TRBD1. The CDR3 length is 13 residues. The germline gives CDR1 MDHEN, CDR2 SYDVKM. J lost 6 bases, V lost 6 bases, and 1 base had no gene match. Here the CDR3 DNA reads TGTGCCAGCAGAGGGACAGGGGGAAACATTCAGTACTTC. Translated, it gives CASRGTGGNIQYF.

J is TRBJ1-3 and V is TRBV5-4; weak D call: TRBD1 (6 bases). In germline, CDR1 is SGHNT, CDR2 YYREEE (reference sequence). The CDR3 contains 17 residues. Trimming shortened V by 4 bases and J by 1 base, and 18 bases separated the two germline ends. DNA of the CDR3: TGTGCCAGCAGCCTGAGGCTAACAGGGAAGTCTGGAAACACCATATATTTT. The encoded protein is CASSLRLTGKSGNTIYF.

This clone was detected only once. J is TRBJ2-3 and V is TRBV28, with 11 bases lining up with TRBD2. V was clipped by 5 bases and J by 2 bases; unmatched bases: 6. The germline CDR1 and CDR2 sequences are MDHEN and SYDVKM. This CDR3 is 16 amino acids long. The CDR3 sequence is CASSPQTSGTTDTQYF. The CDR3 region has the DNA TGTGCCAGCAGTCCCCAGACTAGCGGGACCACAGATACGCAGTATTTT. The full variable domain, completed using reference TRBV28 and TRBJ2-3, is DVKVTQSSRYLVKRTGEKVFLECVQDMDHENMFWYRQDPGLGLRLIYFSYDVKMKEKGDIPEGYSVSREKKERFSLILESASTNQTSMYLCASSPQTSGTTDTQYFGPGTRLTVL.

This chain connects TRBV9 to TRBJ2-7, with D perhaps matching TRBD1 (6 bases). The CDR3 is 14 residues long. The V end was cut by 0 bases, the J end by 3 bases, with 10 bases between. Germline assignment: CDR1 SGDLS and CDR2 YYNGEE. This chain's CDR3 is CASSVDPGHYEQYF. The CDR3 coding sequence is TGTGCCAGCAGCGTAGATCCGGGACACTACGAGCAGTACTTC.

The rearrangement links TRBV28 to TRBJ2-4, with D perhaps matching TRBD1 (6 bases). V lost 0 bases to trimming and J lost 1 base, with 10 bases between them. In germline, CDR1 is MDHEN, CDR2 SYDVKM. CDR3 length: 16 residues. For the CDR3, the DNA is TGTGCCAGCAGTTTATGGGGGGCTACGGCCAAAAACATTCAGTACTTC. Its protein product is CASSLWGATAKNIQYF.

The chain has TRBV19 and TRBJ2-5; 9 nucleotides agree with TRBD1. The DNA end is more similar to TRBJ2-7, so the J call may be wrong. The germline CDR1 and CDR2 sequences are LNHDA and SQIVND (reference sequence). The CDR3 has 17 residues. CDR3 protein: CASSIKTPGQGGYEQYF. In DNA form, the CDR3 reads TGTGCCAGTAGTATTAAGACCCCGGGACAGGGCGGCTACGAGCAGTACTTC.

As to this clone: Compared with germline, one end of the junction differs, possibly owing to a read error. The V and J genes are TRBV7-9 and TRBJ2-1; D is uncertain. The germline V gene encodes CDR1 SEHNR and CDR2 FQNEAQ (reference sequence). CDR3 size: 16 residues. The chain's CDR3 is CSSSPLAFSSYNEQFF. The CDR3 region has the DNA TGTTCCAGCAGCCCCTTAGCCTTCAGCTCCTACAATGAGCAGTTCTTC.

The J gene is TRBJ2-4, the V gene TRBV7-2; 8 bases agree with TRBD1. Germline CDR1 is SGHTA and CDR2 is FQGNSA. The CDR3 has 17 residues. The trim removed 6 bases at V and 3 bases at J, leaving 13 bases unmatched. The CDR3 sequence is CASSSVVGQVNKNIQYF. CDR3 coding DNA: TGTGCCAGCAGTTCAGTGGTGGGACAGGTGAACAAAAACATTCAGTACTTC.

The table lists this clone with a count of one. The chain couples TRBV10-3 to TRBJ2-1, with D perhaps matching TRBD2 (6 bases). This CDR3 spans 15 amino acids. Germline loops: CDR1 ENHRY, CDR2 SYGVKD. V gave up 5 bases and J gave up 8 bases, with 19 bases separating them. CDR3 nucleotide sequence: TGTGCCATCAGTAGCCCCAAGACTAGTATCTATGAGCAGTTCTTC. Translating it yields CAISSPKTSIYEQFF.

Only a few counts were recorded for this clone. The CDR3 coding sequence is TGTGCCAGCACCAGGGCAGAGAACACTGAAGCTTTCTTT. Translation: CASTRAENTEAFF. The chain carries TRBV6-5 and TRBJ1-1; D might be TRBD1 (5 bases). Germline V CDR1 and CDR2: MNHEY, SVGAGI. V lost 7 bases and J 1 base, leaving 10 bases between the germline ends. This CDR3 comprises 13 residues.

This CDR3 is CASSRTSGNEQFF. The CDR3, as DNA: TGTGCCAGCAGTCGGACTAGCGGTAATGAGCAGTTCTTC. The V call is TRBV27, the J call TRBJ2-1, with TRBD2 matching over 10 bases. The CDR3 loop spans 13 amino acids. V was pared by 5 bases and J by 7 bases, with 2 bases of the junction left unmatched. Germline V gives CDR1 MNHEY, CDR2 SMNVEV (reference sequence).

This rearrangement joins TRBV19 to TRBJ2-3; possible D gene TRBD1, 5 bases. Germline V gives CDR1 LNHDA, CDR2 SQIVND (reference sequence). The V end lost 4 bases, the J end lost 4 bases, and 12 bases lay between the germline ends. This CDR3 has 14 amino acids. CDR3 loop: CASSTHQTADTQYF. The CDR3 nucleotides read TGTGCCAGTAGTACCCACCAGACAGCAGATACGCAGTATTTT.

This clone was picked up a small number of times. This chain uses TRBV4-3 with TRBJ2-7; 9 bases match TRBD2. The germline CDR1 and CDR2 sequences are LGHNA and YSLEER. CDR3 length: 17 amino acids. V gave up 1 base and J gave up 5 bases; unmatched junction bases: 12. CDR3 nucleotides: TGCGCCAGCAGCCAAGCCTCGGGGGGACTAGCCAACGACGAGCAGTACTTC. Residues: CASSQASGGLANDEQYF.

The DNA of the CDR3 is TGTGCCAGCAGCTTGGACAGGGCAGCTTCTAACTATGGCTACACCTTC. Protein: CASSLDRAASNYGYTF. This sequence joins TRBV7-9 and TRBJ1-2; 8 nucleotides line up with TRBD1. The V gene end was trimmed by 3 bases and the J gene end by 0 bases; junction bases not matched to a gene: 6. The CDR3 runs to 16 residues. Germline V CDR1 and CDR2: SEHNR, FQNEAQ (reference sequence).

The chain carries TRBV7-9 and TRBJ2-5; D remains unclear. Germline V CDR1 and CDR2: SEHNR, FQNEAQ (reference sequence). Deletions cut 2 bases from V and 5 bases from J, with 15 bases between. The length of the CDR3 is 15 residues. The CDR3 sequence: CASSLLTGTVETQYF. The DNA for the CDR3 is TGTGCCAGCAGCTTACTCACGGGTACTGTTGAGACCCAGTACTTC.

The genes are TRBV19 and TRBJ1-5; D not resolved. The V end was cut by 3 bases, the J end by 2 bases, with 8 bases between. The CDR3 runs to 14 residues. Germline V gene data show CDR1 as LNHDA and CDR2 as SQIVND (reference sequence). Here the CDR3 reads CASSIRDRNQPQHF. The DNA of the CDR3 is TGTGCCAGTAGTATCCGGGATCGCAATCAGCCCCAGCATTTT.

The genes are TRBV6-1 and TRBJ2-1, with 7 bases lining up with TRBD1. Germline CDR1 is MNHNS and CDR2 is SASEGT. This CDR3 spans 14 amino acids. After removal of 10 bases from V and 4 bases from J, the junction contained 10 bases not matched to a gene. CDR3 residues: CATWWQGVYNEQFF. In DNA form, the CDR3 reads TGTGCCACATGGTGGCAGGGGGTTTACAATGAGCAGTTCTTC.

This clone was seen a handful of times. The J gene is TRBJ2-3, the V gene TRBV27; D is perhaps TRBD1 (6 bases). Germline V gene lookup returns CDR1 MNHEY and CDR2 SMNVEV (reference sequence). The CDR3 has 13 amino acids. Deletions cut 9 bases from V and 0 bases from J, with 10 bases between. The CDR3 sequence is CASRTGSTDTQYF. The CDR3 DNA sequence: TGTGCCAGTCGAACAGGGAGCACAGATACGCAGTATTTT.

The rearrangement joins TRBV28 to TRBJ2-7; 7 positions agree with TRBD2. The CDR3 loop spans 13 amino acids. Germline CDR1 is MDHEN and CDR2 is SYDVKM. V dropped 4 bases and J dropped 5; count of bases not matched to a gene: 5. CDR3 bases: TGTGCCAGCAGTTCAGCGGGACCAAACGAGCAGTACTTC. As protein: CASSSAGPNEQYF. The variable domain in full, with the rest retrieved from reference TRBV28 and TRBJ2-7, is DVKVTQSSRYLVKRTGEKVFLECVQDMDHENMFWYRQDPGLGLRLIYFSYDVKMKEKGDIPEGYSVSREKKERFSLILESASTNQTSMYLCASSSAGPNEQYFGPGTRLTVT.

V gene TRBV28 combines with J gene TRBJ2-1, with 7 bases aligning to TRBD2. Trimming cost V 4 bases and J 1 base; bases outside gene matches: 7. CDR1 and CDR2 from the germline V gene are MDHEN and SYDVKM. The CDR3 has 16 amino acids. As DNA, the CDR3 is TGTGCCAGCAGTTCCTTGCGGGAGAGGTCCTACAATGAGCAGTTCTTC. Its protein is CASSSLRERSYNEQFF.

This chain uses TRBV25-1 with TRBJ2-2, with 11 bases matching TRBD1. Germline assignment: CDR1 MGHDK and CDR2 SYGVNS. V shed 1 base, J shed 3 bases, and the junction held 1 base outside the gene matches. The CDR3 has 16 amino acids. DNA of the CDR3: TGTGCCAGCAGTGAATGGGGACAGGGGGACACCGGGGAGCTGTTTTTT. This sequence encodes CASSEWGQGDTGELFF.

This clone has only one observation. The CDR3 DNA follows: TGTGCCAGCGGCAACCCTACGGAGGCCGAGAATTATGGCTACACCTTC. Translated, it gives CASGNPTEAENYGYTF. The chain recombines TRBV28 with TRBJ1-2, with D hard to call. V lost 8 bases and J 5 bases, leaving 24 bases between the germline ends. The CDR3 sequence is 16 residues long. Germline CDR1 and CDR2: MDHEN and SYDVKM.

This CDR3 reads CAISEWGGEQYF. CDR3 nucleotides: TGTGCCATCAGTGAATGGGGGGGCGAGCAGTACTTC. J is TRBJ2-7 and V is TRBV10-3, with 7 bases lining up with TRBD2. Germline-derived CDR1 and CDR2 are ENHRY and SYGVKD. The CDR3 extends over 12 amino acids. Trimming removed 3 bases from V and 6 bases from J; junction bases left unmatched: 2.

This chain uses TRBV28 with TRBJ1-4; possible D gene TRBD1, 6 bases. V lost 5 bases to trimming and J lost 8 bases, with 12 bases between them. The CDR3 sequence is 13 residues long. Per germline, CDR1 MDHEN and CDR2 SYDVKM. The CDR3 spells CASSDGGREKLFF. CDR3 DNA sequence: TGTGCCAGCAGTGACGGGGGGCGCGAAAAACTGTTTTTT.

This rearrangement joins TRBV2 to TRBJ2-7; D uncertain. Looked up from germline, CDR1 is SNHLY and CDR2 is FYNNEI. V was shortened by 2 bases and J by 4 bases, with 9 bases between the two germline ends. The CDR3 runs 13 residues. CDR3 bases: TGTGCCAGCAGTGAAAGGCAGGTTTACGAGCAGTACTTC. Translating it yields CASSERQVYEQYF.

The rearrangement joins TRBV5-6 to TRBJ2-7; tentative D call: TRBD1 (6 bases). The V end was cut by 2 bases, the J end by 1 base, with 13 bases between. Germline CDR1 and CDR2: SGHDT and YYEEEE. The length of the CDR3 is 15 residues. The CDR3 spells CASSLLGQLSYEQYF. CDR3 coding DNA: TGTGCCAGCAGCTTATTAGGACAGCTTTCCTACGAGCAGTACTTC.

The rearrangement uses TRBV10-3 and TRBJ2-5; 8 bases match TRBD1. V lost 2 bases, J lost 5 bases, and 7 bases stayed unmatched. Germline loops: CDR1 ENHRY, CDR2 SYGVKD. This CDR3 contains 15 residues. The CDR3 reads CAISERPTGVETQYF. For the CDR3, the DNA is TGTGCCATCAGTGAGCGACCGACAGGGGTGGAGACCCAGTACTTC.